This record covers a single T cell receptor beta chain. Its antigen remains unknown. The deep-level immunoSEQ assay was used. Genomic DNA (from each subset) was split evenly across several immunoSEQ plates. Produced via immunoSEQ multiplex PCR; TCRdb's table is partial and in-frame only. Seen here are about 700,000 clones, 90% to 95% observed once, and the top ten hold approximately 25%. The data were taken from a study of shared clonotypes between healthy human individuals. Study-level points and caveats: The low donor count limited represented genetic and exposure-history diversity.

Naivety among CD8 cells was defined by CD45RO negativity and positive CCR7 selection, thereby excluding terminally differentiated effector memory CD45RA+ cells. Germline lookup yields CDR1 MNHEY and CDR2 SVGAGI. This CDR3 spans 14 amino acids. J was trimmed by 2 bases and V by 5 bases; bases with no gene match: 6. This receptor was taken from a man aged 25 to 40 in good health. This chain links TRBV6-5 with TRBJ2-7; 7 positions match TRBD2. Sequencing was done on a sample of naive CD8+ T cells sorted from blood. The CDR3 sequence: CASSHPSGPYEQYF. The CDR3 bases are TGTGCCAGCAGTCACCCTAGCGGACCCTACGAGCAGTACTTC.